This is a list of T cell receptor beta chains from one sample in a study of T cell responses to AZD1222 COVID-19 vaccine. Assay used: immunoSEQ multiplex PCR; TCRdb lists only in-frame clones, some missing. The sample has 100,000 to 150,000 clones; more than 70% are singletons. The sample was peripheral blood, taken 28 days after the second AZD1222 dose. The receptor source for this set is an adult who received the AZD1222 COVID-19 vaccine. Both conserved end residues are part of each CDR3. Fields, in order: CDR3 protein, CDR3 DNA, J gene, V gene, clone size, CDR3 length, D gene. A D gene is named only where the DNA matches it firmly. Size is stated for part of the rows, as once, few or many counts, or as a class when the clone is expanded.

cdr3_aa: CASSGQINYGYTF
cdr3_nt: TGTGCCAGTAGTGGACAGATTAACTATGGCTACACCTTC
j_call: TRBJ1-2
v_call: TRBV19
clone_size: NA
cdr3_length: 13
d_call: NA

cdr3_aa: CASSQDQLAPTNEQFF
cdr3_nt: TGTGCCAGCAGCCAAGATCAGCTAGCACCTACCAATGAGCAGTTCTTC
j_call: TRBJ2-1
v_call: TRBV3-1/TRBV3-2
clone_size: NA
cdr3_length: 16
d_call: NA

cdr3_aa: CASSYSGQGVNQPQHF
cdr3_nt: TGTGCCAGCAGTTACTCTGGACAGGGGGTCAATCAGCCCCAGCATTTT
j_call: TRBJ1-5
v_call: TRBV6-2/TRBV6-3
clone_size: NA
cdr3_length: 16
d_call: TRBD1

cdr3_aa: CASSVENGPRSPLHF
cdr3_nt: TGTGCCAGCAGCGTAGAAAACGGCCCACGTTCACCCCTCCACTTT
j_call: TRBJ1-6
v_call: TRBV9
clone_size: few
cdr3_length: 15
d_call: NA

cdr3_aa: CAWSVSDRGQYF
cdr3_nt: TGTGCCTGGAGTGTATCGGACAGGGGGCAGTACTTC
j_call: TRBJ2-7
v_call: TRBV30
clone_size: NA
cdr3_length: 12
d_call: TRBD1

cdr3_aa: CAISEEETQYF
cdr3_nt: TGTGCCATCAGCGAGGAAGAGACCCAGTACTTC
j_call: TRBJ2-5
v_call: TRBV10-3
clone_size: NA
cdr3_length: 11
d_call: NA

cdr3_aa: CASSLGYDTSSTDTQYF
cdr3_nt: TGCGCCAGCAGCTTGGGGTACGATACTTCTAGCACAGATACGCAGTATTTT
j_call: TRBJ2-3
v_call: TRBV5-1
clone_size: NA
cdr3_length: 17
d_call: NA

cdr3_aa: CASKVVGGNEKLFF
cdr3_nt: TGTGCCAGTAAAGTGGTGGGGGGTAATGAAAAACTGTTTTTT
j_call: TRBJ1-4
v_call: TRBV27
clone_size: few
cdr3_length: 14
d_call: NA

cdr3_aa: CASSQDERGDGETQYF
cdr3_nt: TGTGCCAGCAGCCAAGATGAGCGGGGGGACGGGGAGACCCAGTACTTC
j_call: TRBJ2-5
v_call: TRBV3-1/TRBV3-2
clone_size: NA
cdr3_length: 16
d_call: TRBD2

cdr3_aa: CASSHEGAEAFF
cdr3_nt: TGCGCCAGCAGCCACGAGGGGGCTGAAGCTTTCTTT
j_call: TRBJ1-1
v_call: TRBV4-1
clone_size: medium-sized
cdr3_length: 12
d_call: NA

cdr3_aa: CASSVDFLSTGRGAFF
cdr3_nt: TGTGCCAGCAGCGTAGATTTTTTGTCGACAGGCCGAGGAGCTTTCTTT
j_call: TRBJ1-1
v_call: TRBV9
clone_size: NA
cdr3_length: 16
d_call: NA

cdr3_aa: CASSFEGGGEQYF
cdr3_nt: TGCGCCAGCAGCTTCGAAGGGGGGGGCGAGCAGTACTTC
j_call: TRBJ2-7
v_call: TRBV5-1
clone_size: NA
cdr3_length: 13
d_call: NA

cdr3_aa: CASSFGGAETQYF
cdr3_nt: TGTGCCAGCAGCTTCGGGGGCGCCGAGACCCAGTACTTC
j_call: TRBJ2-5
v_call: TRBV7-9
clone_size: NA
cdr3_length: 13
d_call: NA

cdr3_aa: CASNVGANYNEQFF
cdr3_nt: TGCGCCAGCAATGTGGGGGCAAACTACAATGAGCAGTTCTTC
j_call: TRBJ2-1
v_call: TRBV5-1
clone_size: NA
cdr3_length: 14
d_call: NA